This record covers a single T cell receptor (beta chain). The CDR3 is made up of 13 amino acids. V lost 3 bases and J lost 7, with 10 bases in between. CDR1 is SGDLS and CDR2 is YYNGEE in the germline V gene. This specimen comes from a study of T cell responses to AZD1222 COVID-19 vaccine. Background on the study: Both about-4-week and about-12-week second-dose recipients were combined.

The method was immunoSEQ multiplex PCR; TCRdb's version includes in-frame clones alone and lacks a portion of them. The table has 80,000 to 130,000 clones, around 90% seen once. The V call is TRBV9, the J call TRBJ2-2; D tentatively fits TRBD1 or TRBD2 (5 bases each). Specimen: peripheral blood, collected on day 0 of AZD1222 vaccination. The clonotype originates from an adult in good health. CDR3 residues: CASSATGRGELFF. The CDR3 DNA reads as TGTGCCAGCAGCGCAACGGGACGCGGGGAGCTGTTTTTT.